Included here is one T cell receptor beta chain sequence, with context. Its cognate antigen is unknown. Clones were sequenced by immunoSEQ multiplex PCR, and TCRdb holds only the in-frame ones, with some missing. The sample contains about 86,000 clones, around 83% of which appear only once. From germline, CDR1 is SNHLY and CDR2 FYNNEI. The CDR3 spans 13 residues. Trimming took 8 bases from V and 4 from J; bases not matched to a gene: 5. This specimen comes from a study of graft-versus-host responses after intestinal transplantation. Whole-study context: In this cohort, recipients had multivisceral, liver-intestinal, or isolated intestinal transplants. Recipients uniformly received anti-thymocyte globulin induction, followed by tacrolimus and steroids for around 3 years.

Study findings and constraints: The highest levels of circulating GvH clones went along with early declines in HvG clones after transplant. The recipient marrow held GvH clones, and some of them showed up first in ileum or blood.

The starting material was unstimulated CD8+ T cells sorted from spleen or lymph node cells, obtained before intestinal transplant. The source of this sequence is a human donor who received an intestinal transplant. The chain has TRBV2 and TRBJ1-3; 7 bases align to TRBD1. CDR3 residues: CASATGDGNTIYF. Written as DNA, the CDR3 is TGTGCCAGCGCAACAGGGGACGGAAACACCATATATTTT. Full variable domain (remainder filled in from reference TRBV2 and TRBJ1-3): EPEVTQTPSHQVTQMGQEVILRCVPISNHLYFYWYRQILGQKVEFLVSFYNNEISEKSEIFDDQFSVERPDGSNFTLKIRSTKLEDSAMYFCASATGDGNTIYFGEGSWLTVV.